This T cell receptor beta chain stems from a study of cytomegalovirus exposure and HLA in healthy donors. Across the study: Inside one of the first data releases sat tens of millions of unique TCRs taken from HLA-typed donors.

Study-level findings and limits: Previously analyzed data showed that most TCR beta V segments were productive at a frequency of about 87% or about 30%.

This CDR3 region has 16 residues. Looked up from germline, CDR1 is LNHNV and CDR2 is YYDKDF (reference sequence). V lost 5 bases, J lost 0 bases, and 8 bases stayed unmatched. On this clone itself: Its antigen is currently unknown.

Amplification used 60 Vbeta primers and 13 Jbeta primers. Only in-frame clones appear in the TCRdb table, and some are missing; sequencing was by immunoSEQ multiplex PCR. The sample holds fewer than 250,000 clones; around 73% are singletons and the top ten take 3.5% to 4%. This rearrangement joins TRBV15 to TRBJ2-7; 9 bases map to TRBD2. The TCR originated in a male donor in good health and CMV-seronegative. The sequencing sample was made of PBMCs. The CDR3 nucleotides are TGTGCCACCAGCTTACCCGGACTAGCGACCTCCTACGAGCAGTACTTC. It is translated as CATSLPGLATSYEQYF.